These 13 T cell receptor beta chains share one sample of origin, sequenced in a study of T cells in Graves' hyperthyroidism and ophthalmopathy (dated by TCRdb to the late 2010s). The library was produced with multiplex PCR. Sequencing relied on an Illumina HiSeq 2000. TCR beta CDR3 regions were amplified from RNA transcripts. The first round of RT-PCR for the TCR CDR3 was performed with the HTBI primer set and the Qiagen OneStep RT-PCR kit. TCRdb took the public reads, trimmed them with fastp at Q25, ran MiXCR for clone calling and kept in-frame beta chains. Each record represents a unique CDR3 protein, reported with the most common genes and DNA among its rows. This sample has approximately 600,000 distinct CDR3 sequences in its table, and roughly 14% of those were observed once. Around 4.1% of the sample is held by the ten biggest clonotypes. Sequencing was performed on blood. These receptors were taken from a woman between 40 and 55 years old with Graves' ophthalmopathy.

The chain employs TRBV12-3 or TRBV12-4 and TRBJ2-5; D might be TRBD2 (6 bases). The CDR3 loop spans 14 amino acids. With 3 bases removed from V and 3 bases from J, the gap between germline ends came to 11 bases. In DNA form, the CDR3 reads TGTGCCAGCAGTTTCGGGTCTAGCGAAGAGACCCAGTACTTC. Amino acid sequence: CASSFGSSEETQYF.

Many counts were recorded for this clonotype. V gene TRBV11-1 combines with J gene TRBJ2-7, with 7 bases fitting TRBD1. The germline V gene encodes CDR1 SGHAT and CDR2 FQDESV (reference sequence). The CDR3 length is 17 residues. V shed 5 bases, J shed 6 bases, and the junction held 19 bases outside the gene matches. CDR3 loop: CASSMSRGSPVVTEQYF. CDR3 nucleotides: TGTGCCAGCAGCATGAGCAGGGGGTCACCAGTTGTGACCGAGCAGTACTTC.

Ten or more counts support this clonotype. The V call is TRBV2, the J call TRBJ1-1; D is possibly TRBD1 (5 bases). The V gene's germline CDR1 is SNHLY and CDR2 FYNNEI. Trimming left V 3 bases short and J 9 bases short, with 11 bases between. CDR3 size: 12 residues. CDR3 DNA sequence: TGTGCCAGCAGTGAGGAGGGGATGAAAGCTTTCTTT. It translates to CASSEEGMKAFF. Using reference TRBV2 and TRBJ1-1 for the parts outside the CDR3, the full variable domain is EPEVTQTPSHQVTQMGQEVILRCVPISNHLYFYWYRQILGQKVEFLVSFYNNEISEKSEIFDDQFSVERPDGSNFTLKIRSTKLEDSAMYFCASSEEGMKAFFGQGTRLTVV.

There are many counts of this clonotype. This chain connects TRBV5-5 to TRBJ2-3; D remains ambiguous. From germline, CDR1 is SGHKS and CDR2 YYEKEE (reference sequence). CDR3 length: 14 residues. V dropped 0 bases and J dropped 0 bases, with 5 bases sitting between them. The CDR3 loop is CASSLGVSTDTQYF. The CDR3 nucleotides are TGTGCCAGCAGCTTGGGGGTCAGCACAGATACGCAGTATTTT.

This clonotype has ten or more counts. The rearrangement links TRBV5-5 to TRBJ2-7; D might be TRBD1 (5 bases). Trimming shortened V by 1 base and J by 2 bases, and 10 bases separated the two germline ends. The CDR3 length is 14 residues. The germline V gene encodes CDR1 SGHKS and CDR2 YYEKEE (reference sequence). Written as DNA, the CDR3 is TGTGCCAGCAGCTTGTACGACAGACCCTACGAGCAGTACTTC. Amino acid sequence: CASSLYDRPYEQYF.

The CDR3 coding sequence is TGTGCCAGCAGTTCTGATGACCAACTACTTGCCGATACGCAGTATTTT. Translation: CASSSDDQLLADTQYF. This chain connects TRBV6-5 to TRBJ2-3; D is unclear. CDR3 length: 16 amino acids. Germline V CDR1 and CDR2: MNHEY, SVGAGI. With 4 bases removed from V and 6 bases from J, the gap between germline ends came to 20 bases.

The chain combines TRBV7-2 with TRBJ2-5; 12 bases agree with TRBD2. CDR1 and CDR2 (germline): SGHTA, FQGNSA. This CDR3 region has 17 residues. Trimming took 0 bases from V and 6 from J; bases not matched to a gene: 8. Written as DNA, the CDR3 is TGTGCCAGCAGCTTAGCGTCTAGCGGGAGGGCCGTAAAGACCCAGTACTTC. It encodes CASSLASSGRAVKTQYF.

This rearrangement joins TRBV7-2 to TRBJ2-7, with 8 bases identical to TRBD1. V shed 1 base and J 4 bases; nucleotides not matched to a gene: 6. This CDR3 region has 15 residues. Germline V gives CDR1 SGHTA, CDR2 FQGNSA. CDR3 in amino acids: CASSLEQGVVYEQYF. CDR3 DNA: TGTGCCAGCAGCTTAGAACAGGGGGTTGTGTACGAGCAGTACTTC.

The chain joins TRBV4-3 to TRBJ1-2; 10 bases agree with TRBD1. V shed 3 bases, J shed 3 bases, and the junction held 10 bases outside the gene matches. The CDR3 runs 17 residues. CDR1 and CDR2 from the germline V gene are LGHNA and YSLEER. The CDR3 loop reads CASSHRRGTGDYYGYTF. In DNA form, the CDR3 reads TGCGCCAGCAGCCATCGCCGCGGGACAGGGGACTACTATGGCTACACCTTC.

At least ten counts were recorded for this clonotype. V and J are TRBV25-1 and TRBJ2-7; D is possibly TRBD2 (7 bases). This CDR3 has 16 residues. CDR1 is MGHDK and CDR2 is SYGVNS in the germline V gene. The V end was cut by 3 bases, the J end by 1 base, with 16 bases between. The CDR3 coding sequence is TGTGCCAGCAGTGATTCTAGGGGGAGGGGATCCTACGAGCAGTACTTC. Protein: CASSDSRGRGSYEQYF.

Note on this clonotype: The CDR3 ends on some other residue instead of the conserved phenylalanine or tryptophan, so this is likely a read error. V is TRBV7-2 and J is TRBJ2-7, with D possibly TRBD2 on 5 matching bases. In germline, CDR1 is SGHTA, CDR2 FQGNSA. This CDR3 region has 14 residues. The chain's CDR3 is CACSFDLAFYEQYL. CDR3 coding DNA: TGTGCCTGCAGCTTTGACTTAGCGTTCTACGAGCAGTACCTC.

This clonotype has just a few counts. The chain links TRBV19 to TRBJ2-2, with TRBD1 matching 9 bases. Trimming cost V 2 bases and J 0 bases; bases outside gene matches: 4. The CDR3 runs to 17 residues. Germline CDR1 LNHDA, CDR2 SQIVND (reference sequence). CDR3 DNA: TGTGCCAGTAGTATACCCCGGACAGGGGCGAACACCGGGGAGCTGTTTTTT. Translated, it gives CASSIPRTGANTGELFF.

This chain uses TRBV7-6 with TRBJ2-2; 9 nucleotides agree with TRBD2. V lost 5 bases, J lost 5 bases, and 9 bases stayed unmatched. Per germline, CDR1 SGHVS and CDR2 FNYEAQ. The CDR3 runs to 16 residues. The CDR3 sequence: CASSLGIAGDTGELFF. DNA for the CDR3: TGTGCCAGCAGCCTCGGAATAGCGGGAGATACCGGGGAGCTGTTTTTT.